Sequencing of this T cell receptor (beta chain) was carried out in a study of blood T cell repertoires in COVID-19. Study-level information: From the United States, Italy and Spain came samples of acute and convalescent COVID-19.

Per the study methods: Amplifying reference gene primers gave estimates of nucleated cell counts. The assay was immunoSEQ multiplex PCR, and TCRdb's table has in-frame clones only and misses some. D and trimming were read from the DNA, whereas the V and J calls and clone size are those reported in that table. The sample has approximately 220,000 clones, just over 85% seen once. Trimming removed 3 bases from V and 3 bases from J, with 12 bases in between. The CDR3 is 15 residues long. Looked up from germline, CDR1 is SEHNR and CDR2 is FQNEAQ (reference sequence). The study drew participants aged 18 to 89 years from 20 to 30 US areas. Participants were placed into cohorts based on the clinical history they reported.

The sample comprised PBMCs or T cells enriched from blood (not recorded which). V gene TRBV7-9 combines with J gene TRBJ1-3; D remains ambiguous. The receptor's source is a woman aged 40 to 50 with acute COVID-19. The CDR3 DNA sequence: TGTGCCAGCAGCTTTCGAGGGCGCTTTGGAAACACCATATATTTT. Translated, it gives CASSFRGRFGNTIYF.